The sequence of this T cell receptor beta chain was determined in a study of T cells in Graves' hyperthyroidism and ophthalmopathy (dated by TCRdb to the late 2010s). Looking at the study overall: Peripheral blood was collected at initial diagnosis, before any treatment. To identify distinguishing TCR V-J signatures, a discovery cohort of around 98 patients was used, comprising fewer than 45 with Graves' ophthalmopathy and about 59 with stable Graves' hyperthyroidism. Whether ophthalmopathy could be predicted prospectively was tested in an independent validation cohort made up of 18 to 20 hyperthyroidism patients plus 17 patients who later progressed to ophthalmopathy. The roughly 100 discovery patients were randomly divided into training and test sets at a 7:3 ratio. In addition, the study compared T-cell repertoires in thyroid tissue and in blood from roughly 6 Graves' hyperthyroidism patients. Following sampling, methimazole starting at 30 mg daily was given to hyperthyroidism patients, and high-dose intravenous methylprednisolone was given to ophthalmopathy patients. The paper reports TCR Vbeta CDR3 sequencing of 135 peripheral blood samples: approximately 43 ophthalmopathy, under 85 hyperthyroidism and around 17 progressor patients.

Sequences LGHDT (CDR1) and YNNKEL (CDR2) are obtained from the germline V gene (reference sequence). Clipping removes 4 bases from V and 8 bases from J, with 6 as the unmatched junction base count. The CDR3 covers 13 residues, taking in both the cysteine and the phenylalanine. CDR3 DNA is the only sequence kept; it has 39 bases, read in frame from the first base. Moderately to severely active disease, a Clinical Activity Score of at least 3, a NOSPECS grade of at least 4, and a duration under 3 months were present in ophthalmopathy patients. Any patient with an uncontrolled infection, another autoimmune disease, pregnancy or lactation was excluded. Diagnoses were established on the basis of clinical symptoms, serum thyroxine and TRAb, thyroid ultrasound, and orbital computed tomography. Ficoll-Paque density gradient centrifugation was used to isolate PBMCs from around 10 ml of fresh peripheral blood. Total RNA was extracted with Trizol reagent, and quality was checked on an Agilent 2100 Bioanalyzer.

This clonotype was seen many times. Its antigen is unknown. It has no much larger one-base neighbor in the sample; base qualities were not kept. The TCR beta CDR3 regions were amplified from the RNA transcripts. The TCR CDR3 was subjected to a first round of RT-PCR using the HTBI primer set and the Qiagen OneStep RT-PCR kit. A second multiplex PCR round built the libraries, followed by size selection and purification. Sequencing of the libraries was done on an Illumina HiSeq2000 using paired-end 100 bp reads. For the original study's pipeline: Raw data were processed with SOAPnuke, discarding reads with adapters, uncalled bases, mean Phred below 15, or no exact constant-primer or identifier match. High-quality paired reads were merged using COPE v1.2.5, and each unique nucleotide sequence was defined as a clonotype. MiTCR v1.1 was used to align clonotypes to the IMGT TRBV, TRBD and TRBJ reference segments. The analysis included only V-J combinations with a frequency above 0.0001, which together covered 98% to 99.2% of the repertoires. A TCS score was defined as the ratio between F50 (clonal expansion) and ExV (chaos), using BLOSUM62-based TCRdist between CDR3 peptides within each V-J. Welch's t-statistics and random forest reduced some 510 V-J features to fewer than 15, which were used in a naive Bayes classifier (R e1071). TCRdb reprocessed the public reads (quality trimming at Q25 with fastp, clone calling with MiXCR) and kept in-frame beta chains. All rows with the same CDR3 protein become a single entry with the most common DNA and genes. It is TCRdb's table, rather than the study itself, that gives the V and J calls and clone size. This sample holds about 640,000 distinct CDR3 sequences; roughly 20% were observed only once. Roughly a third of the sample goes to the ten largest clones.

Overall results and qualifications from the work: Sample size was not statistically predetermined, and blinding of investigators to group allocation was not performed. In validation, the model predicted progression to ophthalmopathy a median of roughly 6.2 months before onset, with about 70% sensitivity and roughly 79% specificity. Ophthalmopathy was separated from stable hyperthyroidism by a 13 V-J signature model, with over 85% sensitivity and just over 81% specificity obtained in cross-validation and 80%/75% obtained in testing. Blood samples also contained most of the expanded thyroid clonotypes (frequency above 0.001), which suggests that blood repertoires may reflect thyroid immune responses.

The receptor chain draws on TRBV3-1 and TRBJ1-2, with 8 junctional bases fitting TRBD1. The sequence derives from a man aged 30 to 45 with Graves' ophthalmopathy. Material for sequencing was blood. The CDR3 has the sequence CASSRGQGGGYTF. The DNA sequence reads TGTGCCAGCAGCCGCGGACAGGGAGGAGGCTACACCTTC.